This T cell receptor (beta chain) was retrieved from a study of blood T cell repertoires in COVID-19. For the study at large: The samples span acute and convalescent COVID-19 from the United States, Italy and Spain. The analysed material was cDNA or gDNA that came from T cells, B-cell-depleted T cells, or PBMCs.

V was clipped by 4 bases and J by 6 bases, with 14 bases between them. Germline loops: CDR1 SGHRS, CDR2 YFSETQ. The CDR3 is 15 amino acids. In the authors' workflow: It was from reference gene primer amplification that nucleated cell counts were estimated. This table comes from immunoSEQ multiplex PCR, and its TCRdb copy is limited to in-frame clones, with some not included. That table supplies the V and J calls and clone size; D and trimming were determined from the DNA. The data show about 220,000 clones, 65% to 85% seen once. The sample consisted of peripheral blood. This TCR came from a woman aged 25 to 39 who had recovered from COVID-19. The rearrangement joins TRBV5-1 to TRBJ1-6; D is uncertain. In DNA, the CDR3 is TGCGCCAGCAGCCTAAGCTCGGGATTTAATTCACCCCTCCACTTT. It specifies CASSLSSGFNSPLHF.